This T cell receptor (beta chain) was retrieved from a study of T cells after yellow fever vaccination. TCRdb ran MiXCR on the 5' RACE reads and lists one entry per CDR3 protein. The sample includes roughly 94,000 distinct CDR3 sequences, over 8% of them seen just once. V gave up 5 bases and J gave up 5 bases, with 11 bases separating them. This CDR3 is built from 12 residues. Germline-derived CDR1 and CDR2 are DFQATT and SNEGSKA (reference sequence). Study-level results: Abundant bulk-derived clonotypes could contaminate FACS-sorted repertoires. It was a small share of clonotypes that appeared in both CD4 and CD8 compartments. Most clones from primary vaccination were detected again post-booster (approximately 96% CD4, roughly 85% CD8).

The chain links TRBV20-1 to TRBJ2-3, with D tentatively TRBD1 (6 bases). The sequence derives from a young man who received the YFV17D yellow fever vaccine. The specimen was CD8+ T cells not binding an NS4B(214-222) dextramer, sorted from PBMCs, collected less than 16 days after the first yellow fever vaccination. CDR3 region: CSAWTEGDTQYF. In DNA form, the CDR3 reads TGCAGTGCTTGGACAGAAGGAGATACGCAGTATTTT.